The present TCR beta chain was sequenced within a study of beta chain features in type 1 diabetes (dated by TCRdb to the late 2010s). For the wider study: Mean age, gender distribution, total cell number and subset yield did not differ between patients and healthy donors. The study compared the TCRB repertoires of sorted circulating CD4+ T cell subsets in recently diagnosed type 1 diabetes patients with those in matched healthy donors. A total of about 100,000,000 sorted cells were examined across all samples, and RNA yield correlated strongly with the number of cells per subset. Whereas all 30 or so donors provided naive and central memory subsets, regulatory and stem cell-like memory subsets were isolated from just 8 patients and about 8 healthy donors.

Including cysteine and phenylalanine, the CDR3 has 14 amino acids. CDR3 DNA is the only sequence kept; it has 42 bases, read in frame from the first base. The germline V gene yields ENHRY for CDR1 and SYGVKD for CDR2. The V and J ends are trimmed by 4 bases and 2 bases, leaving 11 bases between them. The High Capacity cDNA Reverse Transcription Kit was used to reverse transcribe all of the isolated RNA, meaning that expressed TCRB transcripts were what got sequenced. Naive, central memory and regulatory T cell samples underwent deep immunoSEQ sequencing, averaging approximately 3.3 million total reads per sample. Sorted cells were lysed in RLT buffer, and RNA was extracted using DNase-treated RNeasy Micro or Mini kits according to cell number. To prevent cross-contamination, each cell subset was processed individually, whereas patient and healthy donor samples were processed jointly. The immunoSEQ multiplex PCR was used to amplify TCRB sequences from cDNA, yielding 87-bp fragments that span the CDR3 region. The amplicons were sequenced using the Illumina HiSeq platform. On the authors' methods: Synthetic template baselines were used to correct PCR bias computationally, reads within Hamming distance 2 were collapsed together, and singletons that could not be merged were discarded. By aligning reads against IMGT, V, D and J genes, CDR3 length, and insertions or deletions at six rearrangement sites were assigned. Within each subset, clonotype counts were normalized to the number of sorted cells before true diversity and Gini coefficients were calculated with the tcR R package. Repertoire sharing was quantified using the overlap coefficient calculated on TCRB nucleotide sequences. TCRdb stores this immuneACCESS table with in-frame sequences only. Part of the clones is absent; in the studies checked, under half of the shortfall reflects unresolved V genes, and no reason is known for the rest. V and J calls and clone size follow that table, whereas D and trimming were derived from the DNA. The sample contains 130,000 to 150,000 clones, 9% to 9.5% of them found a single time. In total, the top ten clones hold roughly 0.69% of the sample.

Summary of the overall study and its limitations: Type 1 diabetes patients showed a moderate but significant shortening of TCRB CDR3 length in all four CD4+ subsets. PCR might favor shorter templates, but patient and control samples were amplified and corrected together, so any skew would affect both groups equally. At VDJ recombination sites, patients with type 1 diabetes made fewer insertions and deleted more nucleotides, a pattern implying thymic rearrangement abnormalities. The naive, central memory and regulatory TCRB repertoires appeared to resemble one another more closely among patients than among healthy donors. Because cDNA rather than genomic DNA was sequenced, highly expressing activated cells could have been over-represented, although no difference in activation and CD3 levels was found between groups. HLA sub-analyses involved small numbers of individuals, so any influence of HLA type on TCRB rearrangement remained unresolved.

Each donor gave one peripheral blood draw, roughly 110 mL on average, collected into heparinised tubes. Naive, central memory, regulatory and stem cell-like memory CD4+ T cells were sorted on a BD FACSAria II using a panel including CD45RO, CCR7, CD25, CD127, CD95 and CD27. A purity above 95% was achieved for all sorted populations. PBMCs were separated immediately by Lymphoprep density gradient centrifugation and were stained directly, without being cultured. So that batch effects would be minimized, each experiment stained and sorted samples in pairs, pairing one healthy donor with one patient. This clone was seen at least ten times. What antigen it recognizes has not been identified. The record has no base qualities; no much larger clone is one base away.

The sequencing input was central memory CD4+ T cells from blood. The source is a man aged 18 to 35 in good health. The sequence joins TRBV10-3 to TRBJ2-5; TRBD1 is a weak D gene call, 6 bases matching. In nucleotides, the sequence is TGTGCCATCAGTGGGACAGAAAAACAAGAGACCCAGTACTTC. Protein translation: CAISGTEKQETQYF.